The source of this T cell receptor beta chain is a study of shared clonotypes between healthy human individuals. CDR3 length: 15 amino acids. The V segment lost 3 bases and the J segment 3 bases; nucleotides outside the gene matches: 5. Germline CDR1 is SNHLY and CDR2 is FYNNEI. Sequencing used immunoSEQ multiplex PCR; TCRdb keeps in-frame clones, though not all of them. The repertoire holds over 2 million clones, with about nine tenths as singletons. The TCR originated in a man aged 18 to 30 in good health. Some clones in this sample may be carry-over from other donors' samples. Sequencing was done on a sample of naive CD4+ T cells from PBMCs. Subset in this sample: CD45RA+ positively selected. The rearrangement joins TRBV2 to TRBJ2-3; 8 bases are a match to TRBD2. The CDR3 DNA reads as TGTGCCAGCAGTGATAGCGGGATTGGTACAGATACGCAGTATTTT. It yields the protein CASSDSGIGTDTQYF.